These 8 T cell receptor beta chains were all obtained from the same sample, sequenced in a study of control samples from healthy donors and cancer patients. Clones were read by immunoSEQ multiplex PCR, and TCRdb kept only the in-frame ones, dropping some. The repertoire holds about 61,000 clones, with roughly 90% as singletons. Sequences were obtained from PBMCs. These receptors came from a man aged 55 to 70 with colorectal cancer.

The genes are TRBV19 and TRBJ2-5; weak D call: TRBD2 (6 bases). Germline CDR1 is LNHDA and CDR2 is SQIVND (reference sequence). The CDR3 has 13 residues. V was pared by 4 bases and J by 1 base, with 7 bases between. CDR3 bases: TGTGCCAGTAGTAGGCGGGGCCAAGAGACCCAGTACTTC. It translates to CASSRRGQETQYF.

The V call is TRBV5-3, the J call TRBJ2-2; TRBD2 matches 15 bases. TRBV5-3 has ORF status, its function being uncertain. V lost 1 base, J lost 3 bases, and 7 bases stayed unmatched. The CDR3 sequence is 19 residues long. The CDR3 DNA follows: TGTGCCAGAAGCTTGCAGTCGGGACTAGCGGGGGGATACACCGGGGAGCTGTTTTTT. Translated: CARSLQSGLAGGYTGELFF.

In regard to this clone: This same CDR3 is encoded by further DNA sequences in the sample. CDR3 loop: CASSPRQDNQPQHF. CDR3 in DNA: TGTGCCAGCTCACCAAGACAGGACAATCAGCCCCAGCATTTT. The J gene is TRBJ1-5, the V gene TRBV18, with a tentative D call TRBD1 (6 bases). Germline V gene data show CDR1 as KGHSH and CDR2 as LQKENI. The length of the CDR3 is 14 residues. The V gene lost 2 bases and the J gene lost 3 bases, with 8 bases spanning the gap. Full variable domain (rest looked up from reference TRBV18 and TRBJ1-5): NAGVMQNPRHLVRRRGQEARLRCSPMKGHSHVYWYRQLPEEGLKFMVYLQKENIIDESGMPKERFSAEFPKEGPSILRIQQVVRGDSAAYFCASSPRQDNQPQHFGDGTRLSIL.

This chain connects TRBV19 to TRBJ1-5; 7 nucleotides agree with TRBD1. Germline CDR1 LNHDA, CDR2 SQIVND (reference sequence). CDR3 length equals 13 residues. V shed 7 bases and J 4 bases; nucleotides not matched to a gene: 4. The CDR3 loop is CASMDRRNQPQHF. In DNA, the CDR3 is TGTGCCAGTATGGACAGGAGGAATCAGCCCCAGCATTTT.

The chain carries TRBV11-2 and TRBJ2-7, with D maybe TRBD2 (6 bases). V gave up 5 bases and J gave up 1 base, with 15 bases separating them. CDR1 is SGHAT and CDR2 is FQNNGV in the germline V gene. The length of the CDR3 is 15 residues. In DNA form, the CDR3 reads TGTGCCAGCAGCAATCTAGGCGGGATATCCTACGAGCAGTACTTC. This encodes CASSNLGGISYEQYF.

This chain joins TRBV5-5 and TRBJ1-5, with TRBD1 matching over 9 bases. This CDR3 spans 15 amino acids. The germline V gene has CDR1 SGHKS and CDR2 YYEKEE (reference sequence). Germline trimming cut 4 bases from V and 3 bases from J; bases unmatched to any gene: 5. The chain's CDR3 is CASSGGTGINQPQHF. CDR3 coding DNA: TGTGCCAGCAGCGGAGGGACAGGGATCAATCAGCCCCAGCATTTT.

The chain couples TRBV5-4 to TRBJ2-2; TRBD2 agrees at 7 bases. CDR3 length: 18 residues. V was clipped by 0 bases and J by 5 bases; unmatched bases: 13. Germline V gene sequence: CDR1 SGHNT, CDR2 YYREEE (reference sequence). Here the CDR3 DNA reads TGTGCCAGCAGCTTGGGCCCTCGGGGGGAGGGTAAGACCGGGGAGCTGTTTTTT. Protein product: CASSLGPRGEGKTGELFF. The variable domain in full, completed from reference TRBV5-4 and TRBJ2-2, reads ETGVTQSPTHLIKTRGQQVTLRCSSQSGHNTVSWYQQALGQGPQFIFQYYREEENGRGNFPPRFSGLQFPNYSSELNVNALELDDSALYLCASSLGPRGEGKTGELFFGEGSRLTVL.

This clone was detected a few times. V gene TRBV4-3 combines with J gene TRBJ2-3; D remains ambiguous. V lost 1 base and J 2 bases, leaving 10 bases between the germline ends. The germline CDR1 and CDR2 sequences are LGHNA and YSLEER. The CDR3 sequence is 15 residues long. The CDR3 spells CASSQGGLFTDTQYF. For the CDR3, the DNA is TGCGCCAGCAGCCAAGGTGGCTTATTCACAGATACGCAGTATTTT.